This is a list of T cell receptor beta chains from one sample in a study of T cell responses to AZD1222 COVID-19 vaccine. The table came from immunoSEQ multiplex PCR; TCRdb's copy has only in-frame clones and leaves some out. The profile shows about 110,000 clones, about 90% of them singletons. Sequences were derived from peripheral blood, sampled on day 0 of AZD1222 vaccination. These receptors came from an adult in good health. Each CDR3 is given without its conserved first and last residue. Fields, in order: V gene, CDR3 protein.

v_gene: TRBV28
CDR3aa: ATCGGLAKNIQY

v_gene: TRBV7-2
CDR3aa: ASSPNRVRAQETQY

v_gene: TRBV15
CDR3aa: ATSHRGLYNQPQH

v_gene: TRBV24-1
CDR3aa: ATSDPGRHNEKLF

v_gene: TRBV5-6
CDR3aa: ASSLDLSTDTQY

v_gene: TRBV20-1
CDR3aa: SASKRGLGNQPQH

v_gene: TRBV18
CDR3aa: ASSPRKGADTGELF

v_gene: TRBV9
CDR3aa: ASSVYRSGELF

v_gene: TRBV30
CDR3aa: AWRRDRAGNTIY

v_gene: TRBV7-9
CDR3aa: ASSLMSVNTEAF

v_gene: TRBV12-3/TRBV12-4
CDR3aa: ASKGDFGKLF

v_gene: TRBV10-3
CDR3aa: AISERGGRGRETQY

v_gene: TRBV7-7
CDR3aa: ASSSSGVAETQY

v_gene: TRBV4-1
CDR3aa: ASSGPLKGTEAF

v_gene: TRBV2
CDR3aa: ASIGDKSYEQY

v_gene: TRBV7-9
CDR3aa: ASSPRGDIANNYGYT

v_gene: TRBV11-1
CDR3aa: ASSPGQRTGELF

v_gene: TRBV28
CDR3aa: ASSLPWGQVRPQH

v_gene: TRBV28
CDR3aa: ASRGHGGAYEQY

v_gene: TRBV6-4
CDR3aa: ASKLAGGNEQF

v_gene: TRBV5-1
CDR3aa: ASSIAGTGYTEAF

v_gene: TRBV4-2
CDR3aa: ASSRTIGSGYT

v_gene: TRBV4-3
CDR3aa: ASSQDSAGASTDTQY

v_gene: TRBV5-1
CDR3aa: ASSLARTGVGEQY

v_gene: TRBV3-1/TRBV3-2
CDR3aa: ASSQEGAGSVRTYGELF

v_gene: TRBV4-3
CDR3aa: ASSHETGGLAGWEQY

v_gene: TRBV11-3
CDR3aa: ASSRGTTGGTQY

v_gene: TRBV28
CDR3aa: ASSSGQTYEQY

v_gene: TRBV27
CDR3aa: ASSSSTGVLEKLF

v_gene: TRBV6-4
CDR3aa: ASSEGQANTGELF

v_gene: TRBV3-1/TRBV3-2
CDR3aa: ASSQLPGLISYEQY

v_gene: TRBV28
CDR3aa: ASSLRLAGVYEQY

v_gene: TRBV5-1
CDR3aa: ASSLVGTGTSRRRAYEQY

v_gene: TRBV24-1
CDR3aa: ATSDLRDRALYSNQPQH

v_gene: TRBV3-1/TRBV3-2
CDR3aa: ASSQGRAGELF

v_gene: TRBV24-1
CDR3aa: ATSWGGSYLYNEQF

v_gene: TRBV24-1
CDR3aa: ATSDTGAGELF

v_gene: TRBV28
CDR3aa: ASSFQREKY

v_gene: TRBV5-8
CDR3aa: ASSHRGNEQF

v_gene: TRBV7-9
CDR3aa: ASREGGRLSGYT

v_gene: TRBV29-1
CDR3aa: SVGTEGTAYGYT

v_gene: TRBV5-6
CDR3aa: ASSNTRGARPEQY

v_gene: TRBV27
CDR3aa: ASSFNRQSASTDTQY

v_gene: TRBV11-2
CDR3aa: ASSPEGLSYNEQF